The rows below give T cell receptor beta chains drawn from one sample of a study of CD8+CD57+ T cells in acquired aplastic anemia. TCRdb independently ran MiXCR on the reads; one entry per CDR3 protein. The repertoire consists of around 150,000 distinct CDR3 sequences, with over 55% occurring once and the leading ten covering 45% to 60%. Sequenced: sorted CD4+, CD8+, or CD8+CD57+ T cells (not recorded which) from PBMCs. These receptors were taken from a human donor with aplastic anemia. Each CDR3 is given with its conserved first and last residue. D genes are given only for firm matches. Rows give clone size only sometimes, using once, few, many, or a class for an expanded clone.

>NA|NA|TRBJ2-7|15|TRBV7-6
TGTGCCAGCAGCAGAGGGGTCCCGAGCTCCTACGAGCAGTACTTC
CASSRGVPSSYEQYF
>many|NA|TRBJ1-3|15|TRBV11-3
TGTGCCAGCAGCTTAGTAAGCACAGTCGGGGACACCATATATTTT
CASSLVSTVGDTIYF
>few|NA|TRBJ1-2|15|TRBV6-4
TGTGCCAGCAGTTTCTCGACAGACGCTAACTATGGCTACACCTTC
CASSFSTDANYGYTF
>NA|NA|TRBJ1-1|14|TRBV7-9
TGTGCCAGCAGCTTAAAGGATATGAACACTGAAGCTTTCTTT
CASSLKDMNTEAFF
>NA|TRBD1|TRBJ2-2|14|TRBV19
TGTGCCAGTAACGACAGGGGGCGCAGCGGGGAGCTGTTTTTT
CASNDRGRSGELFF
>NA|TRBD1|TRBJ2-3|13|TRBV24-1
TGTGCCACCAGGGGACAGGGGACAGATACGCAGTATTTT
CATRGQGTDTQYF
>NA|TRBD1|TRBJ1-6|14|TRBV7-3
TGTGCCAGCAGGAGGGGGACAGCGAATTCACCCCTCCACTTT
CASRRGTANSPLHF
>NA|NA|TRBJ2-7|16|TRBV5-1
TGCGCCAGCAGCTTGGGGAAGGTGGGGGCGATCTACGAGCAGTACTTC
CASSLGKVGAIYEQYF
>NA|TRBD2|TRBJ2-1|15|TRBV2
TGTGCCAGCAGGCCCCGGGACTACCCGAGCAATGAGCAGTTCTTC
CASRPRDYPSNEQFF
>NA|TRBD2|TRBJ2-7|15|TRBV10-1
TGCGCCAGCTCTCCGGGACTAGCCAATTCCTACGAGCAGTACTTC
CASSPGLANSYEQYF
>few|TRBD1|TRBJ2-7|14|TRBV11-2
TGTGCCAGCAGCCTCGGGACAGGGGGCTACGAGCAGTACTTC
CASSLGTGGYEQYF
>NA|NA|TRBJ2-2|17|TRBV5-5
TGTGCCAGCAGCTTGGTGGGACTTGCACAAATCGGGGGGGAGCTGTTTTTT
CASSLVGLAQIGGELFF
>NA|TRBD1|TRBJ2-7|13|TRBV7-9
TGTGCCAGCAGCCGACAGGGGAGCTACGAGCAGTACTTC
CASSRQGSYEQYF
>NA|NA|TRBJ2-7|13|TRBV7-9
TGTGCCAGCAGCCCTAGGGGCAGTGAGGTCCAGTACTTC
CASSPRGSEVQYF
>NA|NA|TRBJ2-5|13|TRBV5-1
TGCGCCAGCAGAAGACAGGACCCGGAGACCCAGTACTTC
CASRRQDPETQYF
>NA|NA|TRBJ2-7|16|TRBV7-9
TGCGCCAGCAGCCAAGGGCTAACAATTTACTCCTACGAGCAGTACTTC
CASSQGLTIYSYEQYF
>once|TRBD2|TRBJ2-7|19|TRBV7-9
TGTGCCAGCAGCTCCAGGGGATCGGGCGGGGGGGCTCAATCAAACGAGCAGTACTTC
CASSSRGSGGGAQSNEQYF
>NA|NA|TRBJ1-2|15|TRBV2
TGTGCCAGCGTTTCGGGCTCGACTGCTAACTATGGCTACACCTTC
CASVSGSTANYGYTF
>once|NA|TRBJ2-7|13|TRBV20-1
TGCAGTGCTCGGGAGATCGGTAAGAACGAGCAGTACTTC
CSAREIGKNEQYF
>once|TRBD1|TRBJ1-3|14|TRBV19
TGTGCCAGTAATGACCCGGGACAGGGAAACACCATATATTTT
CASNDPGQGNTIYF
>NA|NA|TRBJ1-6|18|TRBV9
TGTGCCAGCAGCGTCCCCAACTCGACAGGCTCCTATAATTCACCCCTCCACTTT
CASSVPNSTGSYNSPLHF
>NA|NA|TRBJ2-2|15|TRBV20-1
TGCAGTGCTAGAGCGGGACACCTAAACACCGGGGAGCTGTTTTTT
CSARAGHLNTGELFF
>few|NA|TRBJ1-1|13|TRBV29-1
TGCAGCGTTGTTATTACGGGGAACACTGAAGCTTTCTTT
CSVVITGNTEAFF
>NA|TRBD1|TRBJ1-1|13|TRBV9
TGTGCCAGCAGCGTCGGACAGGGCGTTGAAGCTTTCTTT
CASSVGQGVEAFF
>NA|NA|TRBJ2-2|16|TRBV10-3
TGTGCCATCAGGGGGGATGGAGGGGTTGGCACCGGGGAGCTGTTTTTT
CAIRGDGGVGTGELFF
>NA|TRBD2|TRBJ2-1|16|TRBV9
TGTGCCAGCAGCGAAGGACTAGCGGGGGACCACAATGAGCAGTTCTTC
CASSEGLAGDHNEQFF
>once|NA|TRBJ1-2|11|TRBV29-1
TGCAGCGTCGACACGAGGTATGGCTACACCTTC
CSVDTRYGYTF
>NA|TRBD1|TRBJ2-2|16|TRBV25-1
TGTGCCAGCAGTGAACTGGGACAGGGGGCCTATGGGGAGCTGTTTTTT
CASSELGQGAYGELFF
>NA|NA|TRBJ2-3|13|TRBV24-1
TGTGCCACCCAGGACTCCTACACAGATACGCAGTATTTT
CATQDSYTDTQYF
>once|NA|TRBJ2-1|13|TRBV13
TGTGCCAGCAAACAACAGGTTGGGGGTGAGCAGTTCTTC
CASKQQVGGEQFF
>NA|NA|TRBJ2-7|17|TRBV2
TGTGCCAGCAGCGTAGGGGTTCGGCAGCCAAGTCCCTACGAGCAGTACTTC
CASSVGVRQPSPYEQYF
>once|NA|TRBJ1-6|14|TRBV19
TGTGCCAGTAGTACATGGACGGCCAATTCACCCCTCCACTTT
CASSTWTANSPLHF
>NA|TRBD2|TRBJ2-3|15|TRBV6-2/TRBV6-3
TGTGCCAGCAGTCAGACTAGCGGGGGGGGAGATACGCAGTATTTT
CASSQTSGGGDTQYF
>NA|TRBD2|TRBJ2-3|15|TRBV10-2
TGCGCCAGCACCCAGACGGGGGGTTTCACAGATACGCAGTATTTT
CASTQTGGFTDTQYF
>few|NA|TRBJ1-2|16|TRBV20-1
TGCAGTGCTAGAGATCGGGCACAGGGAGGGGACTATGGCTACACCTTC
CSARDRAQGGDYGYTF
>once|TRBD2|TRBJ2-2|17|TRBV7-9
TGTGCCAGCAGCCCGGCGTTCGCGGGGGAGAACACCGGGGAGCTGTTTTTT
CASSPAFAGENTGELFF
>NA|NA|TRBJ2-2|16|TRBV7-8
TGTGCCAGCAGCTTAGGTTTCGAGTCGAACACCGGGGAGCTGTTTTTT
CASSLGFESNTGELFF
>NA|TRBD2|TRBJ2-1|16|TRBV13
TGTGCCAGCAGCTTAGGGCTAGCGGGAGCAGTCAATGAGCAGTTCTTC
CASSLGLAGAVNEQFF
>NA|TRBD1|TRBJ2-7|15|TRBV7-9
TGTGCCAGCAGCCCGCGGGCAGGGGGCCTCGACGAGCAGTACTTC
CASSPRAGGLDEQYF
>few|NA|TRBJ2-7|15|TRBV19
TGTGCCAGTAGTAGGGCAGGGGAAGCTTCCTACGAGCAGTACTTC
CASSRAGEASYEQYF
>NA|NA|TRBJ2-2|14|TRBV2
TGTGCCAGCAGTGATGACAGATCCACCGGGGAGCTGTTTTTT
CASSDDRSTGELFF
>NA|TRBD1|TRBJ2-5|14|TRBV9
TGTGCCAGCAGCATCGACAGGGTCGGAGAGACCCAGTACTTC
CASSIDRVGETQYF
>few|NA|TRBJ1-1|15|TRBV29-1
TGCAGCGTTGTCGTCAGTGTCTTAAGGAACACTGAAGCTTTCTTT
CSVVVSVLRNTEAFF
>NA|NA|TRBJ1-4|15|TRBV19
TGTGCCAGTATGGTTCGGACAAGGGGGGATGAAAAACTGTTTTTT
CASMVRTRGDEKLFF
>NA|TRBD2|TRBJ2-7|14|TRBV20-1
TGCAGTGCAAAGACCGGGACTAGGTACTACGAGCAGTACTTC
CSAKTGTRYYEQYF
>NA|TRBD1|TRBJ2-2|13|TRBV12-3/TRBV12-4
TGTGCCAGACAGGGGTCGAACACCGGGGAGCTGTTTTTT
CARQGSNTGELFF
>NA|TRBD1|TRBJ2-2|16|TRBV4-3
TGCGCCAGCAGCCTCGGGACAGGGGGGCCCACCGGGGAGCTGTTTTTT
CASSLGTGGPTGELFF
>many|NA|TRBJ1-1|16|TRBV7-9
TGTGCCAGCAGCTTAGCGAGCGAAGATTTAAGGCCCCAAGCTTTCTTT
CASSLASEDLRPQAFF
>NA|NA|TRBJ1-1|15|TRBV6-4
TGTGCCAGCAGTGACTCGAAGGGTACTAGCACTGAAGCTTTCTTT
CASSDSKGTSTEAFF
>once|TRBD1|TRBJ2-7|15|TRBV2
TGCGCCAGCAGTACAGGACAGGGAATTACCTACGAGCAGTACTTC
CASSTGQGITYEQYF
>NA|TRBD1|TRBJ1-1|14|TRBV20-1
TGCAGTGCTAGAGATCCGCAGGGGGACACTGAAGCTTTCTTT
CSARDPQGDTEAFF
>few|TRBD2|TRBJ2-7|13|TRBV20-1
TGCAGTGCTACCACGGGACTAGCCTACGAGCAGTACTTC
CSATTGLAYEQYF
>many|NA|TRBJ2-5|11|TRBV5-1
TGTGCCAGCAGCTTGCAAGAGACCCAGTACTTC
CASSLQETQYF
>NA|NA|TRBJ1-1|14|TRBV5-5
TGCGCCAGCAGCAATGGACAGCCGAACACTGAAGCTTTCTTT
CASSNGQPNTEAFF
>once|TRBD1|TRBJ2-7|14|TRBV10-1
TGCGCCAGCAGGAAGGGACAGGGGGCCTACGAGCAGTACTTC
CASRKGQGAYEQYF
>NA|TRBD1|TRBJ1-1|15|TRBV20-1
TGCAGGCCTGGAGGACAGGGGTTGATCGACACTGAAGCTTTCTTT
CRPGGQGLIDTEAFF
>few|TRBD2|TRBJ2-1|15|TRBV5-4
TGTGCCAGCAGCCCCCAGCGGGAGGCCTACAATGAGCAGTTCTTC
CASSPQREAYNEQFF
>NA|NA|TRBJ2-5|14|TRBV7-3
TGTGCCAGCAGCTCATTTGGACAGCAAGAGACCCAGTACTTC
CASSSFGQQETQYF
>many|NA|TRBJ2-7|15|TRBV9
TGTGCCAGCAGCGCCGTGGGGACCGACTCCTACGAGCAGTACTTC
CASSAVGTDSYEQYF